This T cell receptor (beta chain) is drawn from a study of T cell changes during pregnancy in multiple sclerosis. The data were produced by immunoSEQ multiplex PCR, yet TCRdb's version contains in-frame clones alone and is incomplete. The data hold about 39,000 clones, with more than 85% observed a single time. In germline, CDR1 is SQVTM, CDR2 ANQGSEA. V lost 7 bases and J 5 bases, leaving 15 bases between the germline ends. The CDR3 loop spans 12 amino acids. This clonotype was obtained from a female donor in good health, enrolled as a control in a pregnancy study. The sequencing here drew on CD4+ T cells from peripheral blood mononuclear cells, taken after pregnancy. The chain carries TRBV29-1 and TRBJ2-7, with D tentatively TRBD1 (6 bases). Here the CDR3 reads CSATTGRDEQYF. As DNA, the CDR3 is TGCAGCGCAACAACAGGGCGCGACGAGCAGTACTTC.